The 24 T cell receptor beta chains reported below all come from one sample, sequenced in a study of blood T cells in healthy people across ages. A second about 7 to 11 cycle PCR used barcoded and J-beta primers. TCRdb called the 5' RACE reads again in MiXCR, with one record for every CDR3 protein. The profile covers about 510,000 distinct CDR3 sequences, with around a quarter appearing a single time and approximately 4% taken by the ten largest. The same data also went into a second study, on T cells of mothers and their children.

Specimen: blood. The source of these receptors is a boy between 2 and 10 years old in good health.

CDR3 protein: CAISEAYEQYF. The DNA for the CDR3 is TGTGCCATCAGTGAAGCCTACGAGCAGTACTTC. The chain links TRBV10-3 to TRBJ2-7, with D hard to call. Trimming pared 3 bases from V and 2 bases from J, leaving 2 bases between. CDR1 is ENHRY and CDR2 is SYGVKD in the germline V gene. The CDR3 loop spans 11 amino acids.

In this sample, this clonotype turned up a few times. V and J are TRBV28 and TRBJ1-5; unclear D gene. CDR1 and CDR2 (germline): MDHEN, SYDVKM. Trimming shortened V by 5 bases and J by 0 bases, and 2 bases separated the two germline ends. The CDR3 is 12 amino acids. CDR3 amino acids: CASSDSNQPQHF. The CDR3, as DNA: TGTGCCAGCAGTGATAGCAATCAGCCCCAGCATTTT.

This clonotype was recorded a few times. The rearrangement uses TRBV12-3 or TRBV12-4 and TRBJ2-3; D unresolved. V gave up 6 bases and J gave up 2 bases, with 6 bases separating them. The CDR3 length is 12 residues. In DNA form, the CDR3 reads TGTGCCAGCAGAGCGCCCACAGATACGCAGTATTTT. It codes for CASRAPTDTQYF.

This clonotype has a handful of counts. The chain combines TRBV3-1 with TRBJ2-5; D possibly corresponds to TRBD2 (6 bases). The J call may be faulty, since TRBJ2-1 better matches the DNA end. The CDR3 spans 14 residues. Per the germline V gene, CDR1 is LGHDT and CDR2 is YNNKEL (reference sequence). The CDR3 region is CASSHLTSLDEQFF. CDR3 coding DNA: TGTGCCAGCAGTCATTTGACTAGTCTGGATGAGCAGTTCTTC.

This clonotype was seen a few times. The chain links TRBV9 to TRBJ2-5, with 9 bases that match TRBD1. The J segment lost 1 base and the V segment lost 3 bases, leaving 7 bases of the junction unmatched. Germline CDR1 is SGDLS and CDR2 is YYNGEE. The CDR3 is 16 residues long. CDR3 nucleotides: TGTGCCAGCAGCGCCGAGACAGGGGGTGGCCAAGAGACCCAGTACTTC. It yields the protein CASSAETGGGQETQYF.

The chain is built from TRBV7-2 and TRBJ2-1; 13 positions agree with TRBD2. The CDR3 sequence is 16 residues long. Germline values: CDR1 SGHTA, CDR2 FQGNSA. Trimming at V came to 5 bases and at J to 4 bases, leaving 5 bases not matched to a gene. The chain's CDR3 is CASSGQTSGRYNEQFF. CDR3 coding DNA: TGTGCCAGCAGCGGTCAGACTAGCGGGAGGTACAATGAGCAGTTCTTC.

This clonotype was picked up a small number of times. The chain uses TRBV7-6 and TRBJ2-5, with TRBD2 matching 8 bases. The end of the DNA is better explained by TRBJ2-7, so the J call may be wrong. CDR1 and CDR2 from the germline V gene are SGHVS and FNYEAQ. The CDR3 is 14 amino acids. The CDR3 coding sequence is TGTGCCAGCAGTCCCGGGACTAGGGCCCACGAGCAGTACTTC. It specifies CASSPGTRAHEQYF.

The chain is built from TRBV6-6 and TRBJ2-3, with D unresolved. V was shortened by 6 bases and J by 1 base, with 8 bases between the two germline ends. In germline, CDR1 is MNHNY, CDR2 SVGAGI (reference sequence). This CDR3 is 13 amino acids long. The CDR3 DNA reads TGTGCCAGCAGAATAGGCCGCACAGATACGCAGTATTTT. Its protein is CASRIGRTDTQYF.

The V call is TRBV20-1, the J call TRBJ2-7, with a possible D match to TRBD1 (6 bases). The CDR3 loop spans 13 amino acids. V shed 6 bases and J shed 2 bases, with 14 bases lying between them. Looked up from germline, CDR1 is DFQATT and CDR2 is SNEGSKA (reference sequence). This chain's CDR3 is CSAETRGPYEQYF. The CDR3 bases are TGCAGTGCAGAGACCAGGGGCCCCTACGAGCAGTACTTC.

V usage is TRBV23-1 and J usage is TRBJ1-1; 8 positions agree with TRBD1. TRBV23-1 is assigned to the ORF class and has an uncertain function. There are 16 residues in the CDR3. J gave up 5 bases and V 0 bases, and 8 bases lay outside the gene matches. As DNA, the CDR3 is TGCGCCAGCAGTCAATCGCCCGGACAGGGTAAAACTGAAGCTTTCTTT. Its translation: CASSQSPGQGKTEAFF.

This clonotype appeared a few times. This chain connects TRBV5-1 to TRBJ1-4; tentatively, D is TRBD1 (5 bases). Germline lookup yields CDR1 SGHRS and CDR2 YFSETQ. This CDR3 region has 15 residues. With 1 base removed from V and 4 bases from J, the gap between germline ends came to 11 bases. The CDR3 nucleotides read TGCGCCAGCAGCTTGAGGGACGGGCTTAATGAAAAACTGTTTTTT. Translation: CASSLRDGLNEKLFF.

This clonotype appeared a few times. The rearrangement links TRBV20-1 to TRBJ2-5, with D uncertain. The DNA end lines up better with TRBJ2-7; the J call may be wrong. From germline, CDR1 is DFQATT and CDR2 SNEGSKA (reference sequence). The CDR3 sequence is 14 residues long. The CDR3 loop reads CSARDPRDAYEQYF. In DNA, the CDR3 is TGCAGTGCTAGAGATCCAAGGGATGCCTACGAGCAGTACTTC.

There are many counts of this clonotype. The chain employs TRBV4-2 and TRBJ2-3, with 7 positions matching TRBD2. Trimming at V came to 0 bases and at J to 3 bases, leaving 9 bases not matched to a gene. From germline, CDR1 is LGHNA and CDR2 YNFKEQ. This CDR3 is 17 amino acids long. CDR3 coding DNA: TGTGCCAGCAGCCAAGAGCGTCACGGGAGGAAAACAGATACGCAGTATTTT. This gives the protein CASSQERHGRKTDTQYF.

The V gene is TRBV27, the J gene TRBJ2-6; D is perhaps TRBD1 (5 bases). CDR1 is MNHEY and CDR2 is SMNVEV in the germline V gene (reference sequence). CDR3 size: 19 residues. With 2 bases removed from V and 0 bases from J, the gap between germline ends came to 17 bases. The CDR3 DNA reads TGTGCCAGCAGTTTAGGCGGCCCCGGACAACACTCTGGGGCCAACGTCCTGACTTTC. It is translated as CASSLGGPGQHSGANVLTF.

The V call is TRBV11-2, the J call TRBJ2-3; D gene uncertain. V gave up 4 bases and J gave up 5 bases, with 19 bases separating them. Per germline, CDR1 SGHAT and CDR2 FQNNGV. The CDR3 sequence is 16 residues long. CDR3 sequence reads: CASSSSFSRSGDTQYF. The CDR3 DNA sequence: TGTGCCAGCAGCTCCAGTTTTAGCAGATCAGGAGATACGCAGTATTTT.

There are a few counts of this clonotype. The rearrangement links TRBV10-3 to TRBJ2-3; perhaps TRBD1 as D (6 bases). In germline, CDR1 is ENHRY, CDR2 SYGVKD. CDR3 length: 14 amino acids. The V gene lost 11 bases and the J gene lost 5 bases, with 20 bases spanning the gap. The DNA for the CDR3 is TGTGCCGTTGCCCCCAGGGGAATGGGAGATACGCAGTATTTT. Its protein is CAVAPRGMGDTQYF.

This clonotype was seen a few times. This rearrangement joins TRBV6-5 to TRBJ1-2; D unclear. The germline V gene encodes CDR1 MNHEY and CDR2 SVGAGI. CDR3 length equals 13 residues. The V end was cut by 7 bases, the J end by 4 bases, with 13 bases between. For the CDR3, the DNA is TGTGCCAGCACTCGAACAGAAGGCTATGGCTACACCTTC. Protein product: CASTRTEGYGYTF.

V is TRBV28 and J is TRBJ2-7; D is uncertain. The germline V gene encodes CDR1 MDHEN and CDR2 SYDVKM. Trimming stripped 5 bases from V and 2 bases from J, with 10 bases between. The length of the CDR3 is 13 residues. This CDR3 is CASSDRWTYEQYF. The CDR3 nucleotides are TGTGCCAGCAGTGACCGATGGACCTACGAGCAGTACTTC.

The table lists this clonotype with a few counts. The chain links TRBV20-1 to TRBJ2-7; TRBD1 is a possible D gene (6 bases). The germline CDR1 and CDR2 sequences are DFQATT and SNEGSKA (reference sequence). Between the trimmed V and J ends, which lost 1 base and 4 bases, there was a span of 17 bases. This CDR3 has 15 amino acids. Here the CDR3 DNA reads TGCAGTGCTAGAGGTCTTGCCAGGGGAAAGTACGAGCAGTACTTC. Residues: CSARGLARGKYEQYF.

The chain links TRBV12-3 or TRBV12-4 to TRBJ2-3; D perhaps matches TRBD1 (6 bases). The CDR3 sequence is 14 residues long. The germline V and J ends were trimmed by 6 bases and 2 bases, with 12 bases remaining between them. The CDR3 here is CASSLGQPTDTQYF. CDR3 sequence (DNA): TGTGCCAGCAGCCTCGGACAGCCCACAGATACGCAGTATTTT.

The V and J genes are TRBV4-3 and TRBJ2-3; 10 bases match TRBD2. Looked up from germline, CDR1 is LGHNA and CDR2 is YSLEER. Germline trimming cut 1 base from V and 3 bases from J; bases unmatched to any gene: 10. The CDR3 has 18 amino acids. DNA of the CDR3: TGCGCCAGCAGCCAAGCCAGGGCTAGCGGGAGCTTTACAGATACGCAGTATTTT. It codes for CASSQARASGSFTDTQYF.

Regarding this clonotype: The junction departs from germline at one end; a sequencing error may be responsible. The rearrangement uses TRBV5-1 and TRBJ2-5; D gene unclear. Germline CDR1 and CDR2: SGHRS and YFSETQ. The CDR3 sequence is 14 residues long. The CDR3 loop is CANSSIRIQETQYF. The CDR3 DNA follows: TGCGCCAACAGCTCGATAAGGATTCAAGAGACCCAGTACTTC.

CDR3 protein: CASSAHLAGGENEQFF. CDR3 nucleotide sequence: TGCGCCAGCAGTGCCCATCTAGCGGGAGGAGAGAATGAGCAGTTCTTC. J is TRBJ2-1 and V is TRBV10-1, with 11 bases fitting TRBD2. Germline-derived CDR1 and CDR2 are WNHNN and SYGVQD (reference sequence). This CDR3 region has 16 residues. The V gene end was trimmed by 4 bases and the J gene end by 7 bases; junction bases not matched to a gene: 9.

This clonotype was seen more than once but under ten times. V and J are TRBV4-3 and TRBJ1-1; D call uncertain. CDR1 and CDR2 from the germline V gene are LGHNA and YSLEER. V was trimmed by 1 base and J by 6 bases, leaving 12 bases between them. This CDR3 region has 14 residues. In nucleotides, the CDR3 is TGCGCCAGCAGCCAAGGGCGGGGAAGCGCTGAAGCTTTCTTT. It is translated as CASSQGRGSAEAFF.